This TCR beta chain was obtained from a study of OX40 agonist ivuxolimab in advanced cancers. Here immunoSEQ multiplex PCR was the method, and the copy in TCRdb shows in-frame clones only, minus some. The sample holds 100,000 to 150,000 clones; 85% to 95% are singletons and the top ten take 0.81%. The ends lost 2 bases at V and 5 bases at J; junction bases unmatched: 4. The CDR3 length is 14 residues. The germline CDR1 and CDR2 sequences are MDHEN and SYDVKM. This TCR derives from an adult with an advanced solid tumor such as melanoma, head and neck, liver or kidney cancer. The V call is TRBV28, the J call TRBJ2-3, with 7 positions matching TRBD2. Sample: CD4+ or CD8+ T cells sorted from blood, taken in a trial of the OX40 agonist ivuxolimab. CDR3 amino acids: CASSLRRERDTQYF. Written as DNA, the CDR3 is TGTGCCAGCAGTTTAAGGCGGGAGCGAGATACGCAGTATTTT.